The 10 T cell receptor beta chains below were found in one sample sequenced in a study of blood T cell repertoires in COVID-19. Data came from immunoSEQ multiplex PCR; TCRdb stores just in-frame clones and leaves some out. The data show a few hundred thousand clones, 75% to 90% seen once. Sequenced: PBMCs or T cells enriched from blood (not recorded which). The source is a woman aged 40 to 50 who had recovered from COVID-19.

The V call is TRBV9, the J call TRBJ1-6, with TRBD1 matching over 8 bases. The CDR3 has 14 residues. Germline V gene lookup returns CDR1 SGDLS and CDR2 YYNGEE. V trimming: 3 bases; J trimming: 6 bases; junction bases outside the gene matches: 2. The CDR3 loop reads CASSATGGNSPLHF. Here the CDR3 DNA reads TGTGCCAGCAGCGCAACAGGGGGTAATTCACCCCTCCACTTT.

The chain recombines TRBV4-3 with TRBJ1-6; 7 positions agree with TRBD1. CDR1 and CDR2 from the germline V gene are LGHNA and YSLEER. After removal of 0 bases from V and 9 bases from J, the junction contained 5 bases not matched to a gene. CDR3 size: 15 residues. The CDR3: CASSQEGQGGSPLHF. Here the CDR3 DNA reads TGCGCCAGCAGCCAAGAAGGGCAGGGGGGTTCACCCCTCCACTTT.

The chain links TRBV4-2 to TRBJ2-3; D remains ambiguous. The CDR3 has 15 residues. V was trimmed by 0 bases and J by 6 bases, leaving 13 bases between them. Germline CDR1 LGHNA, CDR2 YNFKEQ. CDR3 sequence: CASSQDPTISDTQYF. DNA of the CDR3: TGTGCCAGCAGCCAAGACCCTACTATCAGCGATACGCAGTATTTT.

The chain is built from TRBV6-4 and TRBJ1-2; D is possibly TRBD1 (6 bases). V lost 10 bases and J 2 bases, leaving 17 bases between the germline ends. Germline V gives CDR1 MRHNA, CDR2 SNTAGT. The CDR3 loop spans 14 amino acids. The CDR3 DNA reads as TGTGCCAACCTCGACAGGTTCCCCAACTATGGCTACACCTTC. Its translation: CANLDRFPNYGYTF.

The genes are TRBV6-2 or TRBV6-3 and TRBJ2-7; 9 nucleotides align to TRBD2. This CDR3 has 16 residues. Per germline, CDR1 MNHEY and CDR2 SVGEGT. V gave up 0 bases and J gave up 4 bases; unmatched junction bases: 7. The CDR3 sequence: CASSYSGPGLAYEQYF. DNA for the CDR3: TGTGCCAGCAGTTACTCGGGCCCGGGACTAGCTTACGAGCAGTACTTC.

The CDR3 is CASSPPMRLNSPLHF. The DNA of the CDR3 is TGTGCCAGCTCACCACCGATGAGACTTAATTCACCCCTCCACTTT. J is TRBJ1-6 and V is TRBV18; D uncertain. CDR3 size: 15 residues. Trimming cost V 0 bases and J 6 bases, with 9 bases left between them. Germline V gene lookup returns CDR1 KGHSH and CDR2 LQKENI.

The chain recombines TRBV5-1 with TRBJ2-7; the D gene is possibly TRBD2 (6 bases). The CDR3 spans 15 residues. The germline gives CDR1 SGHRS, CDR2 YFSETQ. V was cut by 5 bases and J by 6 bases, with 21 bases left in between. The CDR3 DNA is TGCGCCAGCAGGGTTGGGACCAGCCTAGCGCGCGAGCAGTACTTC. It is translated as CASRVGTSLAREQYF.

The chain uses TRBV28 and TRBJ2-3; TRBD2 matches at 10 bases. The trim removed 7 bases at V and 7 bases at J, leaving 8 bases unmatched. Germline-derived CDR1 and CDR2 are MDHEN and SYDVKM. The CDR3 totals 14 residues. CDR3 nucleotides: TGTGCCAGCACCAGCGGGAGGGGTAGAAATACGCAGTATTTT. Encoded protein: CASTSGRGRNTQYF.

The chain links TRBV28 to TRBJ1-1; 10 bases align to TRBD1. CDR1 is MDHEN, CDR2 SYDVKM, per germline. The CDR3 spans 16 residues. J gave up 0 bases and V 6 bases, and 7 bases lay outside the gene matches. The CDR3 bases are TGTGCCAGCAGATCTCAGACAGGGGGCCTGAACACTGAAGCTTTCTTT. This encodes CASRSQTGGLNTEAFF. Filled out from reference TRBV28 and TRBJ1-1, the complete variable domain reads DVKVTQSSRYLVKRTGEKVFLECVQDMDHENMFWYRQDPGLGLRLIYFSYDVKMKEKGDIPEGYSVSREKKERFSLILESASTNQTSMYLCASRSQTGGLNTEAFFGQGTRLTVV.

This clone was seen just once. The chain uses TRBV30 and TRBJ2-1; TRBD1 agrees at 10 bases. The CDR3 sequence is 22 residues long. V was pared by 1 base and J by 4 bases, with 25 bases of the junction left unmatched. CDR1 GTSNPN and CDR2 SVGIG come from the germline V gene (reference sequence). Here the CDR3 DNA reads TGTGCCTGGAGTGCGAGGACAGGGGGTTTGACTACCACCCGGGCTATTTACAATGAGCAGTTCTTC. This translates into CAWSARTGGLTTTRAIYNEQFF.